This section outlines one T cell receptor (beta chain) sequence together with its context. The ends lost 5 bases at V and 2 bases at J; junction bases unmatched: 6. The CDR3 runs 15 residues. CDR1 and CDR2 (germline): SGHTA, FQGTGA. The assay was immunoSEQ multiplex PCR, and TCRdb's table has in-frame clones only and misses some. The sample records more than 300,000 clones, about 80% being singletons. The source of roughly 2.1 micrograms of genomic DNA for TCR beta libraries was cryopreserved PBMCs. This specimen comes from a study of cytotoxic CD8 clonotypes in ibrutinib-treated CLL. The sample consisted of PBMCs, taken before ibrutinib treatment. The receptor was derived from a human donor with chronic lymphocytic leukemia. This chain links TRBV7-3 with TRBJ2-3; 8 nucleotides line up with TRBD2. The CDR3 DNA is TGTGCCAGCAGCCCGACGGGAGGGATCACAGATACGCAGTATTTT. This encodes CASSPTGGITDTQYF. The complete variable domain, with remaining parts taken from reference TRBV7-3 and TRBJ2-3, reads GAGVSQTPSNKVTEKGKYVELRCDPISGHTALYWYRQSLGQGPEFLIYFQGTGAADDSGLPNDRFFAVRPEGSVSTLKIQRTERGDSAVYLCASSPTGGITDTQYFGPGTRLTVL.